Listed here are 11 T cell receptor beta chains from one sample, sequenced in a study of T-cell memory formation after mild COVID-19. TCRdb re-analysed the 5' RACE reads in MiXCR, keeping a single row per CDR3 protein. The sample lists roughly 160,000 distinct CDR3 sequences; under 14% were seen once. The source material was PBMCs or a T cell subset sorted from them (not recorded which). These receptors were taken from a man younger than 35 who had mild COVID-19 (a few samples of this study predate the infection). Cell type and time point are not known.

The chain carries TRBV18 and TRBJ1-1, with 9 bases identical to TRBD1. The CDR3 is 15 amino acids. After removal of 3 bases from V and 4 bases from J, the junction contained 6 bases not matched to a gene. Germline assignment: CDR1 KGHSH and CDR2 LQKENI. The CDR3 region is CASSPTGGAGTEAFF. In nucleotides, the CDR3 is TGTGCCAGCTCACCCACAGGGGGCGCGGGCACTGAAGCTTTCTTT.

This clonotype turned up a few times. The V call is TRBV11-2, the J call TRBJ2-1, with no clear D. The CDR3 is made up of 14 amino acids. The germline CDR1 and CDR2 sequences are SGHAT and FQNNGV. The V end lost 3 bases, the J end lost 6 bases, and 12 bases lay between the germline ends. This CDR3 is CASSFRPTLNEQFF. The CDR3 DNA is TGTGCCAGCAGCTTCAGGCCGACTCTCAATGAGCAGTTCTTC.

The chain has TRBV29-1 and TRBJ2-1, with TRBD2 matching 12 bases. This CDR3 is 14 amino acids long. J lost 10 bases, V lost 7 bases, and 11 bases had no gene match. Germline V gene sequence: CDR1 SQVTM, CDR2 ANQGSEA. CDR3 in DNA: TGCAGCGCCTCAACAAGGACTAGCGGGGCCGAGCAGTTCTTC. It specifies CSASTRTSGAEQFF.

This clonotype has a handful of counts. V and J are TRBV18 and TRBJ1-4; 7 bases fit TRBD1. Germline V lookup: CDR1 KGHSH, CDR2 LQKENI. Losses at the gene ends were 3 bases for V and 3 bases for J; bases not matched to a gene: 4. This CDR3 contains 15 residues. CDR3: CASSPPGQSNEKLFF. CDR3 nucleotides: TGTGCCAGCTCACCTCCGGGACAGTCTAATGAAAAACTGTTTTTT.

V gene TRBV5-5 combines with J gene TRBJ2-3; D possibly corresponds to TRBD1 (5 bases). Germline CDR1 and CDR2: SGHKS and YYEKEE (reference sequence). The CDR3 extends over 12 amino acids. The V end was cut by 0 bases, the J end by 10 bases, with 9 bases between. CDR3 protein: CASSLEIGAQYF. The CDR3 coding sequence is TGTGCCAGCAGCTTGGAGATAGGGGCGCAGTATTTT.

This clonotype was picked up many times. This chain links TRBV5-1 with TRBJ1-5; D gene uncertain. Trimming removed 4 bases at V and 2 bases at J, with 19 bases between. Germline-derived CDR1 and CDR2 are SGHRS and YFSETQ. The CDR3 is 17 residues long. CDR3 in amino acids: CASSVRPPPAGNQPQHF. CDR3 DNA: TGCGCCAGCAGCGTAAGGCCACCTCCAGCGGGCAATCAGCCCCAGCATTTT.

The rearrangement joins TRBV7-3 to TRBJ2-2; TRBD1 might be the D (6 bases). CDR1 SGHTA and CDR2 FQGTGA come from the germline V gene. V was cut by 5 bases and J by 0 bases, with 13 bases left in between. CDR3 length: 16 amino acids. The CDR3 sequence is CASSRGQPANTGELFF. The CDR3 nucleotides read TGTGCCAGCAGCCGCGGACAGCCCGCGAACACCGGGGAGCTGTTTTTT.

This clonotype was observed a handful of times. V gene TRBV14 combines with J gene TRBJ2-7; the D is unclear. The CDR3 covers 13 residues. V was pared by 1 base and J by 6 bases, with 10 bases between. CDR1 is SGHDN, CDR2 FVKESK, per germline. This CDR3 is CASSQGRRSEQYV. In nucleotides, the CDR3 is TGTGCCAGCAGCCAAGGTCGCAGGAGCGAGCAGTACGTC.

The gene calls are TRBV2 and TRBJ1-5, with a weak D call TRBD1 (5 bases). V dropped 6 bases and J dropped 7 bases, with 16 bases sitting between them. This CDR3 is 14 amino acids long. Germline-derived CDR1 and CDR2 are SNHLY and FYNNEI. CDR3 protein: CASRGGPVGQPQHF. CDR3 nucleotides: TGTGCCAGCAGGGGGGGACCCGTCGGGCAGCCCCAGCATTTT. Combining the CDR3 with reference TRBV2 and TRBJ1-5 gives the whole variable domain EPEVTQTPSHQVTQMGQEVILRCVPISNHLYFYWYRQILGQKVEFLVSFYNNEISEKSEIFDDQFSVERPDGSNFTLKIRSTKLEDSAMYFCASRGGPVGQPQHFGDGTRLSIL.

A few counts support this clonotype. The genes are TRBV7-2 and TRBJ1-5; 7 nucleotides line up with TRBD1. The CDR3 is made up of 16 amino acids. J was trimmed by 0 bases and V by 5 bases; bases with no gene match: 7. CDR1 is SGHTA, CDR2 FQGNSA, per germline. CDR3 sequence reads: CASSRGTDFSNQPQHF. CDR3 DNA sequence: TGTGCCAGCAGCCGTGGGACAGATTTTAGCAATCAGCCCCAGCATTTT.

CDR3 protein: CASSLDTGKNEKLFF. CDR3 DNA sequence: TGCGCCAGCAGCTTGGACACGGGAAAAAATGAAAAACTGTTTTTT. The chain joins TRBV5-1 to TRBJ1-4; unclear D gene. The germline V gene has CDR1 SGHRS and CDR2 YFSETQ. The CDR3 is 15 amino acids. Trimming took 0 bases from V and 5 from J, leaving 11 bases between them.